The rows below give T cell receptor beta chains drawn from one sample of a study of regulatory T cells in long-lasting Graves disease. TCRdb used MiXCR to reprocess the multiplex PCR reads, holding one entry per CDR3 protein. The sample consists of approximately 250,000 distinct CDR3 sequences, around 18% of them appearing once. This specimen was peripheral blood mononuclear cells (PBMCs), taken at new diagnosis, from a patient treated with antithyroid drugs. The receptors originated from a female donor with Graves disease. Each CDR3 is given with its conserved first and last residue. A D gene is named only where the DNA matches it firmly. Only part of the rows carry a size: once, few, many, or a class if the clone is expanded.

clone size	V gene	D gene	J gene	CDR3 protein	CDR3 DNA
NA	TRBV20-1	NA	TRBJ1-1	CSALPGRTEAFF	TGCAGTGCTCTACCCGGGAGGACTGAAGCTTTCTTT
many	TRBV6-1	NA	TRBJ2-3	CASSEMGLNTDTQYF	TGTGCCAGCAGTGAAATGGGGTTAAACACAGATACGCAGTATTTT
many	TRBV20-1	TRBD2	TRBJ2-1	CSVRAGGSYNEQFF	TGCAGTGTGCGAGCGGGAGGCTCCTACAATGAGCAGTTCTTC
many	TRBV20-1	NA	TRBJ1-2	CSARFRDGHYGYTF	TGCAGTGCTAGATTCCGGGACGGACACTATGGCTACACCTTC
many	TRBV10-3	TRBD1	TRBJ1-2	CAISDIRDRARYGYTF	TGTGCCATCAGTGACATCCGGGACAGAGCCCGTTATGGCTACACCTTC
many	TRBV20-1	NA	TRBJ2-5	CSAPAAGSAKTQYF	TGCAGTGCCCCAGCCGCGGGGAGCGCAAAGACCCAGTACTTC
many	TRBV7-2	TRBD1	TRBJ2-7	CASSYLPGQGYEQYF	TGTGCCAGCAGCTACCTGCCCGGACAGGGCTACGAGCAGTACTTC
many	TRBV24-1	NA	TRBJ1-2	CATSGDNYGYTF	TGTGCCACCAGTGGAGACAACTATGGCTACACCTTC
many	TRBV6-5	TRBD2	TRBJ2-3	CASSYSRLAAGTDTQYF	TGTGCCAGCAGTTACTCGAGGCTAGCGGCAGGCACAGATACGCAGTATTTT
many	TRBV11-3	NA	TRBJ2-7	CASSLVSGSEQYF	TGTGCCAGCAGCTTAGTCTCGGGGTCCGAGCAGTACTTC
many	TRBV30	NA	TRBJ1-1	CAWALQEYTEAFF	TGTGCCTGGGCCCTACAGGAGTACACTGAAGCTTTCTTT
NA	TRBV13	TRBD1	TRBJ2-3	CASSPGQTSRTDTQYF	TGTGCCAGCAGCCCGGGACAGACCTCTCGCACAGATACGCAGTATTTT
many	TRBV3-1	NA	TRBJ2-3	CASSQGGADTQYF	TGTGCCAGCAGCCAAGGGGGGGCAGATACGCAGTATTTT
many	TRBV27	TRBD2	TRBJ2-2	CASTNDLAGAGELFF	TGTGCCAGCACTAACGATTTAGCGGGAGCCGGGGAGCTGTTTTTT
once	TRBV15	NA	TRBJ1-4	CATSQWAVSEKLFF	TGTGCCACCAGTCAGTGGGCAGTCAGCGAAAAACTGTTTTTT
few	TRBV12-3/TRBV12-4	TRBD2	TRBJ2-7	CASSQPGTSGRAGYEQYF	TGTGCCAGCAGCCAACCCGGGACTAGCGGGAGGGCCGGGTACGAGCAGTACTTC
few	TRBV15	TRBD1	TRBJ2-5	CATSRDRGMETQYF	TGTGCCACCAGCAGAGACAGGGGGATGGAGACCCAGTACTTC
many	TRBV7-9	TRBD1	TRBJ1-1	CASRPTVTGGANRAEAFF	TGTGCCAGCAGGCCGACCGTGACAGGGGGCGCGAATCGGGCTGAAGCTTTCTTT
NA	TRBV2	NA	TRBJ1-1	CASSEELNSEAFF	TGTGCCAGCAGTGAAGAACTTAACTCTGAAGCTTTCTTT
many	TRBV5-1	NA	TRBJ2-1	CASSIREFNNEQFF	TGCGCCAGCAGCATCCGGGAGTTCAACAATGAGCAGTTCTTC
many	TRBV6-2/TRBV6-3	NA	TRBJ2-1	CASSQQGGWEQFF	TGTGCCAGCAGCCAGCAGGGAGGATGGGAGCAGTTCTTC
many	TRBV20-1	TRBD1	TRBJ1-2	CSARDRESLGYTF	TGCAGTGCTCGAGACAGGGAGAGTTTGGGCTACACCTTC
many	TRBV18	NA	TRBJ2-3	CASSLGLKTDTQYF	TGTGCCAGCTCACTCGGTCTGAAAACAGATACGCAGTATTTT
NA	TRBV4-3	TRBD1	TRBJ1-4	CASSQEPTGGWPLFF	TGCGCCAGCAGCCAAGAACCGACAGGGGGTTGGCCACTGTTTTTT
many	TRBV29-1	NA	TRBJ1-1	CSVAAQGYTEAFF	TGCAGCGTCGCGGCGCAGGGATACACTGAAGCTTTCTTT
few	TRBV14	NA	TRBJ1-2	CASSQGGHYGYTF	TGTGCCAGCAGCCAAGGGGGCCACTATGGCTACACCTTC
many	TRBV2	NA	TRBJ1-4	CASRGFEKLFF	TGTGCCAGCAGGGGTTTTGAAAAACTGTTTTTT
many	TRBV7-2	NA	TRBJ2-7	CAGMGRYEQYF	TGTGCCGGAATGGGACGATACGAGCAGTACTTC
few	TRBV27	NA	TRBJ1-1	CASSLTRTPSTEAFF	TGTGCCAGCAGTTTAACTCGGACCCCCAGCACTGAAGCTTTCTTT
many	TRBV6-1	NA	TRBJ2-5	CASSRTGGEETQYF	TGTGCCAGCAGCCGCACAGGTGGAGAAGAGACCCAGTACTTC
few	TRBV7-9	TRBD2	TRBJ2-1	CASSRGLDSEQFF	TGTGCCAGCAGCCGGGGACTAGACAGTGAGCAGTTCTTC
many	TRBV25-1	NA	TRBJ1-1	CASSEYTENTEAFF	TGTGCCAGCAGTGAATACACCGAGAACACTGAAGCTTTCTTT
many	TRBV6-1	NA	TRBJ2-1	CASSEAFQRGYYEQFF	TGTGCCAGCAGTGAAGCGTTCCAGAGGGGTTACTATGAGCAGTTCTTC
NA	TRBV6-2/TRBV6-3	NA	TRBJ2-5	CASSYSGARETQYF	TGTGCCAGCAGTTACTCGGGAGCGCGGGAGACCCAGTACTTC
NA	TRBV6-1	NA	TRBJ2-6	CASRLASGANVLTF	TGTGCCAGCAGACTAGCCTCTGGGGCCAACGTCCTGACTTTC
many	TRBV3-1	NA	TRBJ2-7	CASSHSGSAEQYF	TGTGCCAGCAGCCATAGCGGTTCGGCCGAGCAGTACTTC
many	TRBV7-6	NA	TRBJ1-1	CASSLLTNQGEAFF	TGTGCCAGCAGCTTACTCACCAACCAGGGTGAAGCTTTCTTT
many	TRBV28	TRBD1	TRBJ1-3	CASSGTGASGNTIYF	TGTGCCAGCAGTGGGACAGGGGCCTCTGGAAACACCATATATTTT
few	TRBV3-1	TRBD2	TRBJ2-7	CASSPSGGSYEQYF	TGTGCCAGCAGCCCTAGCGGGGGTTCCTACGAGCAGTACTTC
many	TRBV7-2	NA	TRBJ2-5	CASSSLGSETQYF	TGTGCCAGCAGCTCCCTCGGCTCAGAGACCCAGTACTTC